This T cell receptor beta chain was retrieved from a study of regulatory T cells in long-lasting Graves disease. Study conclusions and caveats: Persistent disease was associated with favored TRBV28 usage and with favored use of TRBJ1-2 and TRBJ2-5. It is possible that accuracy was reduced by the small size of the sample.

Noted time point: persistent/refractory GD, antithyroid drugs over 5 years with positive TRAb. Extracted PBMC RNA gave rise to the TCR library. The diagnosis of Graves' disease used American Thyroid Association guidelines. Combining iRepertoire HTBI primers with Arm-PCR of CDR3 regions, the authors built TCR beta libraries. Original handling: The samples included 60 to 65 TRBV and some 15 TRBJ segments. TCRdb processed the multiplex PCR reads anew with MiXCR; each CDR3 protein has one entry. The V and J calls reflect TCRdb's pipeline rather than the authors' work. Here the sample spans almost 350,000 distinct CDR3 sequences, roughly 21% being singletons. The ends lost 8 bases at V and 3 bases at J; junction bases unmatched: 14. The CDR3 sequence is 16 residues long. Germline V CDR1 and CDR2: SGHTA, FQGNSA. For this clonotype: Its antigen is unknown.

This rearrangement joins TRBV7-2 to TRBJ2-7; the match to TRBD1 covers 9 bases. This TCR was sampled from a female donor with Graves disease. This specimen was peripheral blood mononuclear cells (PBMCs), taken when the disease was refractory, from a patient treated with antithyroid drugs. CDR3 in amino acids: CASSSQTGGYHYEQYF. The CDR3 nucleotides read TGTGCCAGCTCCTCTCAGACAGGGGGATACCACTACGAGCAGTACTTC.